Listed here is a single T cell receptor beta chain. In Seattle, patients joined the study during active infection and were tracked longitudinally. This specimen belongs to a study of blood T cell repertoires in COVID-19. Per the authors' pipeline: Amplification with reference gene primers provided the estimates of nucleated cell counts. Profiling relied on immunoSEQ multiplex PCR, and the TCRdb table lists in-frame clones only, not all of them. From that table come the V and J calls and clone size; the DNA was used to work out D and trimming. The sample yields about 140,000 clones, about four fifths seen once. CDR1 and CDR2 from the germline V gene are WSHSY and SAAADI. The ends lost 4 bases at V and 5 bases at J; junction bases unmatched: 9. CDR3 length: 16 residues.

Sample: peripheral blood. This rearrangement joins TRBV10-2 to TRBJ1-4, with 8 bases matching TRBD1. This receptor was taken from a man aged 25 to 45 with COVID-19, enrolled during active disease. CDR3 in DNA: TGCGCCAGCAGTGGATACCGGGACAGGCTGAATGAAAAACTGTTTTTT. Protein product: CASSGYRDRLNEKLFF.